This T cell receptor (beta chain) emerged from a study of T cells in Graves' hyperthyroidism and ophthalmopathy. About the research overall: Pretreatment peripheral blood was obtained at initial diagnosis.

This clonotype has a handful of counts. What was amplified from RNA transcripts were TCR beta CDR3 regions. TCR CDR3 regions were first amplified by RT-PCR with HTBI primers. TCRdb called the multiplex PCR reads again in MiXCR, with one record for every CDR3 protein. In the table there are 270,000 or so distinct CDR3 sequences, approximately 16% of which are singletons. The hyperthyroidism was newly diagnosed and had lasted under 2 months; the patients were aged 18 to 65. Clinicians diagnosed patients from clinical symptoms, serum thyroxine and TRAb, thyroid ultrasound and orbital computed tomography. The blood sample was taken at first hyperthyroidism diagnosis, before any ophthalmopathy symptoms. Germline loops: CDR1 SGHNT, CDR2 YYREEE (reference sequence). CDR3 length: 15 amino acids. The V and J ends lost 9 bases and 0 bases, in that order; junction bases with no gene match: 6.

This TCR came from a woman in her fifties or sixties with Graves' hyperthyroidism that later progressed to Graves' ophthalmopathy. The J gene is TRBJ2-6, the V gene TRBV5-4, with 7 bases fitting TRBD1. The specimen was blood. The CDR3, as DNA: TGTGCCACCCGGGACAGCCGCTCTGGGGCCAACGTCCTGACTTTC. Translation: CATRDSRSGANVLTF.